A selection of T cell receptor beta chains follows, all from one sample in a study of CD8+CD57+ T cells in acquired aplastic anemia. Each CDR3 protein gets one entry after TCRdb re-called the reads with MiXCR. The table has about 470,000 distinct CDR3 sequences, less than 35% seen once. Material: sorted CD4+, CD8+, or CD8+CD57+ T cells (not recorded which) from PBMCs. The receptors were sampled from a human donor with aplastic anemia. Both conserved end residues are part of each CDR3. The D gene is left open where the match is weak. Part of the rows lack a size; the others show once, few, many or a class for expanded clones.

many - TRBJ1-6 TRBV27 TGTGCCAGCAGTTTATGGGCGGATTCACCCCTCCACTTT CASSLWADSPLHF
many - TRBJ2-3 TRBV7-3 TGTGCCAGCAGCCCAACCAGAGATACGCAGTATTTT CASSPTRDTQYF
- TRBD1 TRBJ1-2 TRBV10-3 TGTGCTATCAGGGGGACAGGGAACTATGGCTACACCTTC CAIRGTGNYGYTF
- - TRBJ1-3 TRBV20-1 TGCAGTGCTAGAGATTGGGTTCGGGAAAACACCATATATTTT CSARDWVRENTIYF
few - TRBJ1-2 TRBV9 TGTGCCAGCAGCGTAGTCAGGAATCCAGGTCTCTATGGCTACACCTTC CASSVVRNPGLYGYTF
- - TRBJ2-1 TRBV7-2 TGTGCCAGCAGCGTCGGGGGAGGCGAGCAGTTCTTC CASSVGGGEQFF
- TRBD1 TRBJ1-2 TRBV25-1 TGTGCCAGCAGTGAACAGGGGGCAGCTACATATGGCTACACCTTC CASSEQGAATYGYTF
few TRBD2 TRBJ2-7 TRBV6-2/TRBV6-3 TGTGCCAGCAGTTACGTCCTACTGGGAGGGGCCTACGAGCAGTACTTC CASSYVLLGGAYEQYF
few TRBD2 TRBJ2-1 TRBV12-3/TRBV12-4 TGTGCCAGCAGTACCTTAGCGGGAGCGGTGCTAAATGAGCAGTTCTTC CASSTLAGAVLNEQFF
- TRBD2 TRBJ2-2 TRBV20-1 TGCAGTGCCCCTCGCGGGGCGGGGGTCAACACCGGGGAGCTGTTTTTT CSAPRGAGVNTGELFF
- - TRBJ2-7 TRBV11-2 TGTGCCAGCAGCCGCCCCTGCGGGACAGTACTCTTTTACGAGCAGTACTTC CASSRPCGTVLFYEQYF
many - TRBJ1-3 TRBV25-1 TGTGCCAGCAGTCCCACTCCCCAGGAAAGTGGAAACACCATATATTTT CASSPTPQESGNTIYF
many - TRBJ1-1 TRBV29-1 TGCAGCGCCGGGGGGGCAGGCGTTGGGGGCACTGAAGCTTTCTTT CSAGGAGVGGTEAFF
few TRBD2 TRBJ2-3 TRBV6-1 TGTGCCAGCCAGGCGGGGGGGCCCACAGATACGCAGTATTTT CASQAGGPTDTQYF
few TRBD1 TRBJ1-1 TRBV11-1 TGTGCCAGCAGCCCTAGGACAGGGGGTGTTGGGACTGAAGCTTTCTTT CASSPRTGGVGTEAFF
many TRBD2 TRBJ2-7 TRBV20-1 TGCAGTGCTACCGGGACTAGCGGGGGTACCTACGAGCAGTACTTC CSATGTSGGTYEQYF
- - TRBJ1-3 TRBV12-3/TRBV12-4 TGTGCCAGCAGCTTGACGGACGGAAACACCATATATTTT CASSLTDGNTIYF
many - TRBJ2-3 TRBV9 TGTGCCAGCAACGGGGGGCGCACAGATACGCAGTATTTT CASNGGRTDTQYF
- - TRBJ2-7 TRBV20-1 TGCAGTGCTAGTGCGGTCTCCTACGAGCAGTACTTC CSASAVSYEQYF
few TRBD2 TRBJ2-5 TRBV5-4 TGTGCCAGCAGCGCGGGGACTAGCGGGAGGGCACTAGAGACCCAGTACTTC CASSAGTSGRALETQYF
- - TRBJ1-1 TRBV29-1 TGCAGCGTAGGGACACTAGGGAACACTGAAGCTTTCTTT CSVGTLGNTEAFF
many - TRBJ1-2 TRBV20-1 TGCAGTGCTATTGGAGGGGATGATGGCTACACCTTC CSAIGGDDGYTF
many - TRBJ2-7 TRBV27 TGTGCCAGCAGTTTTGGCGAGGCCTACGAGCAGTACTTC CASSFGEAYEQYF
few - TRBJ1-2 TRBV20-1 TGCAGTGCTAGAGATCCAGACGGGAACTATGGCTACACCTTC CSARDPDGNYGYTF
many TRBD1 TRBJ2-7 TRBV20-1 TGCAGTGCTTACCCGACAGGGACCTACGAGCAGTACTTC CSAYPTGTYEQYF
- TRBD1 TRBJ1-6 TRBV20-1 TGCAGTGAACCGACAGGGCTGTCACCCCTCCACTTT CSEPTGLSPLHF
- - TRBJ2-2 TRBV9 TGTGCCAGCAGCGTAGCTGGGATGAACACCGGGGAGCTGTTTTTT CASSVAGMNTGELFF
- - TRBJ2-7 TRBV27 TGTGCCAGCGGATTCACCGGGTCCTACGAGCAGTACTTC CASGFTGSYEQYF
- TRBD1 TRBJ2-5 TRBV7-7 TGTGCTAGCAGCTTTAGGCAGGGGGTTTTGGAGACCCAGTACTTC CASSFRQGVLETQYF
- - TRBJ2-2 TRBV20-1 TGCAGTGCCCAGGTGGGGCAGGGAACCGGGGAGCTGTTTTTT CSAQVGQGTGELFF
- - TRBJ2-7 TRBV5-1 TGCGCCAGCAGCTTAAACAGGGCTAGCTACGAGCAGTACTTC CASSLNRASYEQYF
- - TRBJ2-3 TRBV7-6 TGTGCCAGCAGCCCGGACTCATCCAATACGCAGTATTTT CASSPDSSNTQYF
few - TRBJ2-3 TRBV9 TGTGCCAGCAGCGTAGACTACACAGATACGCAGTATTTT CASSVDYTDTQYF